The sequence of this T cell receptor (beta chain) was determined in a study of CD8+ T cells in alopecia areata. Overall study findings and caveats: Possibly as an HLA-related effect, TCR sharing across patients appeared less clear than in mice. Clonality exceeded that of normal scalp in lesional scalp, most notably in alopecia totalis/universalis. In scalp samples, resident alphabeta T cells of normal skin are also sequenced.

In regard to this clone: Its antigen is unidentified.

The CDR3 covers 11 residues. The V gene lost 0 bases and the J gene lost 5 bases, with 3 bases spanning the gap. Germline CDR1 reads SGHRS; CDR2 reads YFSETQ. Following RNA extraction, reverse transcription yielded cDNA that acted as the sequencing template. Some clones are missing from TCRdb's copy, which holds only in-frame ones; the method was immunoSEQ multiplex PCR. Here the sample spans about 100,000 clones, almost 60% being singletons. This chain connects TRBV5-1 to TRBJ2-7, with no clear D. This sequence was found in a human donor in good health. The sample taken for sequencing was CD8+ T cells sorted from blood. CDR3 sequence (DNA): TGCGCCAGCAGCTTGGGCCACGAGCAGTACTTC. It is translated as CASSLGHEQYF.